The text below deals with one TCR beta chain. Its target is unknown. One end of the junction is discordant with germline, which a read error may explain. Cultured CD4+ T cell DNA underwent sequencing with the Oncomine TCR Beta short-read assay. TCRdb re-derived calls from the PCR reads in MiXCR, one entry per CDR3 protein. The table lists around 20,000 distinct CDR3 sequences, approximately 53% of them singletons. Germline lookup yields CDR1 DFQATT and CDR2 SNEGSKA (reference sequence). This CDR3 region has 14 residues. Specified treatment: roughly ten-day PBMC culture with coronavirus spike peptide pools or control peptides (ViraFEST assay). This entry comes from a study of vaccination and CD4 T cells after COVID-19. Study at large: Diagnosis preceded the drawing of post-COVID samples by a median roughly 96 days (range 35 to 161).

This sample comprised CD4+ T cells from blood, cultured in vitro, obtained before SARS-CoV-2 vaccination. This rearrangement joins TRBV20-1 to TRBJ1-1, with D unresolved. The TCR comes from a human donor who had recovered from COVID-19. Here the CDR3 reads CSARDVGLNAEAFF. The CDR3 nucleotides are TGCAGTGCTAGGGATGTCGGGTTGAACGCTGAAGCTTTCTTT.